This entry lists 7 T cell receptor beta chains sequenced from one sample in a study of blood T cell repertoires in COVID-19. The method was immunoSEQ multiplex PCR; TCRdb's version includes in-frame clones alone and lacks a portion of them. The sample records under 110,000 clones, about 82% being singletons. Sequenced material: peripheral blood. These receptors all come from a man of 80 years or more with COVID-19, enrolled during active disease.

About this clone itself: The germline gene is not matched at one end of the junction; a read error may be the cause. The chain's CDR3 is CASSPFLQGKNGQFF. CDR3 bases: TGTGCCAGCAGCCCCTTCTTACAGGGGAAGAATGGGCAGTTCTTC. V and J are TRBV14 and TRBJ2-1; 7 bases line up with TRBD1. CDR3 size: 15 residues. CDR1 and CDR2 from the germline V gene are SGHDN and FVKESK.

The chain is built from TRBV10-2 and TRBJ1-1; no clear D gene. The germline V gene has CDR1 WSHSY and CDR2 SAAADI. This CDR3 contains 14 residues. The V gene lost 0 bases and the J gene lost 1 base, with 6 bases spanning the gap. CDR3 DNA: TGCGCCAGCAGTGAGTCAGCCCAGAACACTGAAGCTTTCTTT. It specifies CASSESAQNTEAFF.

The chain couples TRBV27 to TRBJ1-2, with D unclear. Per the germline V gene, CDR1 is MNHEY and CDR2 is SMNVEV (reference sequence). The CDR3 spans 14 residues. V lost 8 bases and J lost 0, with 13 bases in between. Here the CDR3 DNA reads TGTGCCAGCGGAGGGTGGGGAGCTAACTATGGCTACACCTTC. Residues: CASGGWGANYGYTF.

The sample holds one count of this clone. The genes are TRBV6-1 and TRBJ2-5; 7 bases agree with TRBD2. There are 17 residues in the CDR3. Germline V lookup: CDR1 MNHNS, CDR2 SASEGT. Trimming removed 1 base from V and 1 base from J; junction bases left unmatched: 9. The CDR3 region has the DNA TGTGCCAGCAGTGAAGAGGGGCCAGGGACTACCCAAGAGACCCAGTACTTC. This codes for CASSEEGPGTTQETQYF.

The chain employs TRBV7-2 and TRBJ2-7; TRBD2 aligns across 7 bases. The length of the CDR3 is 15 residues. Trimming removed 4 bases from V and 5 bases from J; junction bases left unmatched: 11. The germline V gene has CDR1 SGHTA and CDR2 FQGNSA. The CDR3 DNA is TGTGCCAGCAGCTGGGGCCGGGGGGTAAGGAACGAGCAGTACTTC. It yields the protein CASSWGRGVRNEQYF.

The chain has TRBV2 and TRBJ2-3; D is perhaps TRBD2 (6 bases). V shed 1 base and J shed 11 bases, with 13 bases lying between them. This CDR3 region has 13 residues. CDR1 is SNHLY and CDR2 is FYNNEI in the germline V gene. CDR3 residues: CASSEGRLGVQYF. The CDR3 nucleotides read TGTGCCAGCAGTGAAGGGCGACTAGGGGTGCAGTATTTT.

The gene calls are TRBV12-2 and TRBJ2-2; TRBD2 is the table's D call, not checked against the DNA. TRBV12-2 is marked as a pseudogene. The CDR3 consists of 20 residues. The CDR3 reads CASRLEYLAGDARDTGELFF. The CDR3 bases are TGTGCAAGTCGCTTAGAATACTTAGCGGGAGACGCGCGAGACACCGGGGAGCTGTTTTTT.